This T cell receptor (beta chain) appears in the sequencing data of a study of blood T cell repertoires in COVID-19. Looked up from germline, CDR1 is KGHSH and CDR2 is LQKENI. Between the trimmed V and J ends, which lost 3 bases and 7 bases, there was a span of 10 bases. This CDR3 region has 12 residues. TCRdb's table, derived via immunoSEQ multiplex PCR, lists solely in-frame clones and lacks some. The data show more than 200,000 clones, roughly nine tenths seen once. J is TRBJ2-7 and V is TRBV18; D unclear. The TCR comes from a woman aged 45-60 years with acute or convalescent COVID-19. The sequenced sample consisted of peripheral blood. CDR3 in amino acids: CASSPSGNEQYF. The CDR3 nucleotides read TGTGCCAGCTCACCCTCAGGAAATGAGCAGTACTTC.